This entry features one TCR beta chain sequence. Profiled with immunoSEQ multiplex PCR; TCRdb holds only in-frame clones, not every one. The sample includes roughly 100,000 clones, more than 75% of them seen just once. The data originate from a study of glioma-infiltrating T cells after dendritic cell vaccination. Study overall: Monocyte-derived dendritic cells, cultured less than 8 days with IL-4 and GM-CSF, were pulsed with autologous tumor lysate. Patients received three intradermal dendritic cell vaccine injections at biweekly intervals.

This CDR3 region has 17 residues. CDR1 LNHNV and CDR2 YYDKDF come from the germline V gene (reference sequence). With 3 bases clipped from V and 7 bases from J, the junction kept 15 bases outside the gene matches. The material was blood, obtained before dendritic cell vaccination. The sequence derives from a human donor with glioblastoma. V gene TRBV15 combines with J gene TRBJ1-5; the match to TRBD1 covers 7 bases. The CDR3 sequence is CATSSGRGSRQTQPQHF. CDR3 in DNA: TGTGCCACCAGCAGCGGCAGGGGGTCCCGGCAAACCCAGCCCCAGCATTTT.